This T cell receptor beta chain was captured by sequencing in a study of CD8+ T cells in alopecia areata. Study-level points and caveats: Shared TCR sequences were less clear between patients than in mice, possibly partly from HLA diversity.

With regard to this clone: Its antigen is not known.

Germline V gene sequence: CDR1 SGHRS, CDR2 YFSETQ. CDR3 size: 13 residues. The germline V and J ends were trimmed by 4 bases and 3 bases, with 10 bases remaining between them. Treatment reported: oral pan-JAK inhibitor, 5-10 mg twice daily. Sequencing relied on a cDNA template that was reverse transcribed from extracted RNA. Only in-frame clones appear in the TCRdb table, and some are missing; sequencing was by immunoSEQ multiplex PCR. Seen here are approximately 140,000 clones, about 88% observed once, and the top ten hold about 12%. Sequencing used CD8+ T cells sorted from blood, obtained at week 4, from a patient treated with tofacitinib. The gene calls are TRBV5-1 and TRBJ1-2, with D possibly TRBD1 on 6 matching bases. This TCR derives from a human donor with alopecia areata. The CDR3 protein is CASSPGQYYGYTF. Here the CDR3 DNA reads TGCGCCAGCAGCCCCGGACAGTACTATGGCTACACCTTC.